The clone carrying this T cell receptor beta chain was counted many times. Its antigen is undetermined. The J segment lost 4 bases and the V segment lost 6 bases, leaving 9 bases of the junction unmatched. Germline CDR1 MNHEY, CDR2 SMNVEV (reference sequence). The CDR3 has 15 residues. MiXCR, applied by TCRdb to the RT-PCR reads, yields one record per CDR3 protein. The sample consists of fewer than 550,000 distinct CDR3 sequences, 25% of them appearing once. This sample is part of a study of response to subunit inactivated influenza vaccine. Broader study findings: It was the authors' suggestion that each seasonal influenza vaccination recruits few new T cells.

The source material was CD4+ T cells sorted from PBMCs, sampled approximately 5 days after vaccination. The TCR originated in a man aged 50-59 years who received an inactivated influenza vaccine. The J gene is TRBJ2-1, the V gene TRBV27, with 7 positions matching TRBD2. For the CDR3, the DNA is TGTGCCAGCAGGACAATAGCGGGTAATTACAATGAGCAGTTCTTC. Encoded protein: CASRTIAGNYNEQFF.